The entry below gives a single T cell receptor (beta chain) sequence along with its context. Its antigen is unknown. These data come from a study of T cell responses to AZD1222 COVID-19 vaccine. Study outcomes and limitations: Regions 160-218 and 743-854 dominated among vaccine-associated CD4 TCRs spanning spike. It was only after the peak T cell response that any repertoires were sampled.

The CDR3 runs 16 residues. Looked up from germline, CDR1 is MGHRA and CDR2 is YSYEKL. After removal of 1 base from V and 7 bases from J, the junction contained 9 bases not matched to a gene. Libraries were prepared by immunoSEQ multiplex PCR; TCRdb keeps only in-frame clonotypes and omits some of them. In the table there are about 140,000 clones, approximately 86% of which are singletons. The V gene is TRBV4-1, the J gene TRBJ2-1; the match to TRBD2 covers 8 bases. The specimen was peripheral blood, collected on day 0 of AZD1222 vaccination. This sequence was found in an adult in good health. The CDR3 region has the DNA TGCGCCAGCAGCCAAGGGGTCTCGGGAGGGCCTAATGAGCAGTTCTTC. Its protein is CASSQGVSGGPNEQFF.